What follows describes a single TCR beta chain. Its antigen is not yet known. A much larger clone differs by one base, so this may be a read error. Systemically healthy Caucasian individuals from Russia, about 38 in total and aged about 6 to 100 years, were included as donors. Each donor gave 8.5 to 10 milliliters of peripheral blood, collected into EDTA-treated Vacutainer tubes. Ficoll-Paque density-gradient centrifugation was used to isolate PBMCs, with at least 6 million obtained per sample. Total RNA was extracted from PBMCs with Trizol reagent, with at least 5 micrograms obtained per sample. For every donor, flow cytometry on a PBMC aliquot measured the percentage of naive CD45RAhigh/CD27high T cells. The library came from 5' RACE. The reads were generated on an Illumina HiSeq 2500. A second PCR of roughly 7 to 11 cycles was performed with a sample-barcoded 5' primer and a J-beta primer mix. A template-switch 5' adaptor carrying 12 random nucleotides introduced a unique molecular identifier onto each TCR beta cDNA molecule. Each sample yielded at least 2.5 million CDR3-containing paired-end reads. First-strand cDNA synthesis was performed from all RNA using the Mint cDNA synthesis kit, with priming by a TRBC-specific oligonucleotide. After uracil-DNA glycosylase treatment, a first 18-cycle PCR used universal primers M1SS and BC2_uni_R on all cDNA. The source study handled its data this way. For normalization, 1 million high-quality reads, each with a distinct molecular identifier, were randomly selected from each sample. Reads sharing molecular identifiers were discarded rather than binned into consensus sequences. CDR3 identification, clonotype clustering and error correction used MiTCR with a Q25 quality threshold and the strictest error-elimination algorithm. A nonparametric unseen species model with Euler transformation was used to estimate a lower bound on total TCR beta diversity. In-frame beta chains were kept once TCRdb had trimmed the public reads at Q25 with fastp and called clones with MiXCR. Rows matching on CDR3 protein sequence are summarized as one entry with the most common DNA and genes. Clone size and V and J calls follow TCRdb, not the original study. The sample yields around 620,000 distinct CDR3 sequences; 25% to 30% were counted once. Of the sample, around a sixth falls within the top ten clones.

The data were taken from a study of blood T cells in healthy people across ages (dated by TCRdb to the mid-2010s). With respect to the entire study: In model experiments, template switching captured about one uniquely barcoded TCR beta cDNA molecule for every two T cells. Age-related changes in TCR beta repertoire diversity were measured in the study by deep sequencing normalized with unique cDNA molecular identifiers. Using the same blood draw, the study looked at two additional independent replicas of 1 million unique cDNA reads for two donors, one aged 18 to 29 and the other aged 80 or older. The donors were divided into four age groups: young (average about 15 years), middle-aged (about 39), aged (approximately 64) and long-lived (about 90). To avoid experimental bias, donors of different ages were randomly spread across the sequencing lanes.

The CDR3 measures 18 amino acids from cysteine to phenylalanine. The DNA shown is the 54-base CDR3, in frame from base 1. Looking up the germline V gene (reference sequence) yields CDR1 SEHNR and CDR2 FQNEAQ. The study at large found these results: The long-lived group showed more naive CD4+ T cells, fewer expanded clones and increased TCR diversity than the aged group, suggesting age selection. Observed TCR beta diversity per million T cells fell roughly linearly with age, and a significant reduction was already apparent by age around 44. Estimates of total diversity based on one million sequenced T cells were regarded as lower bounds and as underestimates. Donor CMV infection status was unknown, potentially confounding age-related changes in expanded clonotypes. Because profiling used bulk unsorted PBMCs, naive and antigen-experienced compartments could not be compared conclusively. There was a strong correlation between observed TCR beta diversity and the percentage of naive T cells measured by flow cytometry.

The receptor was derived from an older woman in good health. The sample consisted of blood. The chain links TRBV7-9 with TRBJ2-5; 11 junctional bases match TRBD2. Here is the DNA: TGTGCCGGCAGCTCCCCGAGGGCTAGCGGGAGGAATCAAGAGACCCAGTACTTC. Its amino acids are CAGSSPRASGRNQETQYF.